The rows below give T cell receptor beta chains drawn from one sample of a study of beta chain features in type 1 diabetes. Produced via immunoSEQ multiplex PCR; TCRdb's table is partial and in-frame only. The sample has 600,000 to 750,000 clones, roughly 12% seen once. The sequenced material came from naive CD4+ T cells from blood. The source of these receptors is a man aged 30 to 45 with type 1 diabetes. Each CDR3 is given with its conserved first and last residue. Fields, in order: CDR3 protein, CDR3 DNA, J gene, V gene, clone size, D gene. D genes are given only for firm matches. Not all rows give a size; the values are once, few, many and, for expanded clones, a class.

CDR3 protein: CASSPGQGKYF; CDR3 DNA: TGCGCCAGCAGCCCGGGACAGGGGAAATACTTC; J gene: TRBJ2-7; V gene: TRBV4-3; clone size: NA; D gene: TRBD1
CDR3 protein: CASSLAPSGGTDTQYF; CDR3 DNA: TGCGCCAGCAGCCTGGCCCCTAGCGGGGGCACAGATACGCAGTATTTT; J gene: TRBJ2-3; V gene: TRBV5-1; clone size: few; D gene: TRBD2
CDR3 protein: CASSQGRETQYF; CDR3 DNA: TGTGCCAGCAGCCAGGGGAGGGAGACCCAGTACTTC; J gene: TRBJ2-5; V gene: TRBV7-8; clone size: NA; D gene: NA
CDR3 protein: CASSRDGTPETQYF; CDR3 DNA: TGTGCCAGCAGCCGCGACGGGACCCCAGAGACCCAGTACTTC; J gene: TRBJ2-5; V gene: TRBV6-5; clone size: NA; D gene: NA
CDR3 protein: CSVASSAETQYF; CDR3 DNA: TGCAGCGTTGCTTCCTCTGCCGAGACCCAGTACTTC; J gene: TRBJ2-5; V gene: TRBV29-1; clone size: few; D gene: NA
CDR3 protein: CASSHWTSGSYNEQFF; CDR3 DNA: TGTGCCAGCAGCCATTGGACTAGCGGGAGCTACAATGAGCAGTTCTTC; J gene: TRBJ2-1; V gene: TRBV14; clone size: few; D gene: TRBD2
CDR3 protein: CASSPAGGRSGTQYF; CDR3 DNA: TGTGCCAGCAGCCCAGCGGGGGGGCGGTCAGGGACCCAGTACTTC; J gene: TRBJ2-5; V gene: TRBV7-2; clone size: few; D gene: TRBD2
CDR3 protein: CASSPSTSGANVLTF; CDR3 DNA: TGTGCCAGCAGTCCTTCTACCTCTGGGGCCAACGTCCTGACTTTC; J gene: TRBJ2-6; V gene: TRBV2; clone size: NA; D gene: NA
CDR3 protein: CASSVDSLYYGYTF; CDR3 DNA: TGTGCCAGCAGCGTGGACAGTTTATACTATGGCTACACCTTC; J gene: TRBJ1-2; V gene: TRBV9; clone size: few; D gene: NA
CDR3 protein: CASSQDPTHLAGGNTIYF; CDR3 DNA: TGCGCCAGCAGCCAAGACCCCACTCACTTGGCGGGTGGAAACACCATATATTTT; J gene: TRBJ1-3; V gene: TRBV4-3; clone size: NA; D gene: NA
CDR3 protein: CAISDGVVTGHSYEQYF; CDR3 DNA: TGTGCCATCAGTGATGGGGTCGTGACAGGGCACTCCTACGAGCAGTACTTC; J gene: TRBJ2-7; V gene: TRBV10-3; clone size: NA; D gene: TRBD1
CDR3 protein: CASSRGTPVSYEQYF; CDR3 DNA: TGCGCCAGCAGCAGAGGGACACCCGTCTCCTACGAGCAGTACTTC; J gene: TRBJ2-7; V gene: TRBV5-1; clone size: NA; D gene: NA
CDR3 protein: CASSLDRREQYF; CDR3 DNA: TGTGCCAGCAGCCTGGACAGGCGCGAGCAGTACTTC; J gene: TRBJ2-7; V gene: TRBV5-5; clone size: NA; D gene: TRBD1
CDR3 protein: CASSSTGEGRSTEAFF; CDR3 DNA: TGTGCCAGCAGCTCGACAGGGGAGGGGAGGTCCACTGAAGCTTTCTTT; J gene: TRBJ1-1; V gene: TRBV7-9; clone size: few; D gene: TRBD1
CDR3 protein: CASSIASAGFGRAFF; CDR3 DNA: TGTGCCAGTAGTATAGCGTCGGCAGGTTTCGGGAGGGCTTTCTTT; J gene: TRBJ1-1; V gene: TRBV19; clone size: NA; D gene: NA
CDR3 protein: CASNRDRGGEQYF; CDR3 DNA: TGTGCCAGCAACCGGGACAGGGGTGGAGAGCAGTACTTC; J gene: TRBJ2-7; V gene: TRBV14; clone size: few; D gene: TRBD1
CDR3 protein: CATLARHEQFF; CDR3 DNA: TGTGCCACCCTAGCGAGGCACGAGCAGTTCTTC; J gene: TRBJ2-1; V gene: TRBV28; clone size: few; D gene: NA
CDR3 protein: CSAFSVGHSNYGYTF; CDR3 DNA: TGCAGCGCTTTTTCGGTGGGGCATTCTAACTATGGCTACACCTTC; J gene: TRBJ1-2; V gene: TRBV29-1; clone size: NA; D gene: NA
CDR3 protein: CASSQPGGARNEQFF; CDR3 DNA: TGTGCCAGCAGCCAGCCCGGGGGGGCTCGTAATGAGCAGTTCTTC; J gene: TRBJ2-1; V gene: TRBV7-3; clone size: few; D gene: TRBD2
CDR3 protein: CASSTSWLLHEQYF; CDR3 DNA: TGTGCCAGCAGCACCAGCTGGCTTCTCCACGAGCAGTACTTC; J gene: TRBJ2-7; V gene: TRBV7-2; clone size: few; D gene: NA
CDR3 protein: CASSPWTGSTDTQYF; CDR3 DNA: TGTGCCAGCTCACCATGGACAGGAAGCACAGATACGCAGTATTTT; J gene: TRBJ2-3; V gene: TRBV18; clone size: few; D gene: TRBD1
CDR3 protein: CASSFPLETQYF; CDR3 DNA: TGTGCCAGCAGCTTCCCATTGGAGACCCAGTACTTC; J gene: TRBJ2-5; V gene: TRBV7-2; clone size: many; D gene: NA
CDR3 protein: CASSPSVGGTRSPLHF; CDR3 DNA: TGTGCCAGCTCACCATCAGTAGGGGGCACGAGGTCACCCCTCCACTTT; J gene: TRBJ1-6; V gene: TRBV18; clone size: NA; D gene: TRBD1
CDR3 protein: CASSFRVQETQYF; CDR3 DNA: TGTGCCAGCAGCTTCAGGGTTCAAGAGACCCAGTACTTC; J gene: TRBJ2-5; V gene: TRBV5-6; clone size: few; D gene: NA
CDR3 protein: CASSARTTGTSGGKGGTQYF; CDR3 DNA: TGTGCCAGCAGCGCTCGAACGACCGGGACTAGCGGGGGCAAGGGCGGGACCCAGTACTTC; J gene: TRBJ2-5; V gene: TRBV9; clone size: NA; D gene: TRBD2
CDR3 protein: CASRRPGTGSNGYTF; CDR3 DNA: TGTGCCAGCAGACGTCCCGGGACAGGGTCGAATGGCTACACCTTC; J gene: TRBJ1-2; V gene: TRBV27; clone size: NA; D gene: TRBD1
CDR3 protein: CASSLVLGEKLFF; CDR3 DNA: TGTGCCAGCAGCTTGGTCCTTGGAGAAAAACTGTTTTTT; J gene: TRBJ1-4; V gene: TRBV5-4; clone size: few; D gene: NA
CDR3 protein: CASSRPGRTYGYTF; CDR3 DNA: TGTGCCAGCAGTCGCCCGGGACGGACCTATGGCTACACCTTC; J gene: TRBJ1-2; V gene: TRBV28; clone size: few; D gene: NA
CDR3 protein: CASGWVGVETQYF; CDR3 DNA: TGTGCTAGTGGTTGGGTAGGCGTGGAGACCCAGTACTTC; J gene: TRBJ2-5; V gene: TRBV12-5; clone size: few; D gene: NA
CDR3 protein: CASSRGLAMETQYF; CDR3 DNA: TGTGCCAGCAGCCGGGGACTAGCCATGGAGACCCAGTACTTC; J gene: TRBJ2-5; V gene: TRBV7-2; clone size: few; D gene: TRBD2
CDR3 protein: CASSDVLAGGLSYNEQFF; CDR3 DNA: TGTGCCAGCAGTGACGTGCTAGCGGGGGGCCTCTCCTACAATGAGCAGTTCTTC; J gene: TRBJ2-1; V gene: TRBV2; clone size: few; D gene: TRBD2
CDR3 protein: CATSTSGGRTDTQYF; CDR3 DNA: TGTGCCACCAGCACTAGCGGGGGGCGCACAGATACGCAGTATTTT; J gene: TRBJ2-3; V gene: TRBV15; clone size: NA; D gene: TRBD2
CDR3 protein: CASSLQGASEKLFF; CDR3 DNA: TGTGCCAGCAGCTTACAGGGGGCGAGTGAAAAACTGTTTTTT; J gene: TRBJ1-4; V gene: TRBV5-4; clone size: few; D gene: TRBD1
CDR3 protein: CASSPDGGLQPQHF; CDR3 DNA: TGTGCCAGCAGCCCCGACGGGGGATTGCAGCCCCAGCATTTT; J gene: TRBJ1-5; V gene: TRBV7-6; clone size: NA; D gene: NA
CDR3 protein: CASSLITVDEQYF; CDR3 DNA: TGCGCCAGCAGCTTAATCACAGTCGACGAGCAGTACTTC; J gene: TRBJ2-7; V gene: TRBV5-1; clone size: NA; D gene: NA
CDR3 protein: CASSQERTSGGYNEQFF; CDR3 DNA: TGTGCCAGCAGCCAAGAAAGGACTAGCGGGGGATACAATGAGCAGTTCTTC; J gene: TRBJ2-1; V gene: TRBV14; clone size: few; D gene: TRBD2
CDR3 protein: CASSFVDRAANTGELFF; CDR3 DNA: TGTGCCAGCAGCTTCGTAGACAGGGCCGCGAACACCGGGGAGCTGTTTTTT; J gene: TRBJ2-2; V gene: TRBV11-2; clone size: NA; D gene: TRBD1
CDR3 protein: CASSLGQFYGYTF; CDR3 DNA: TGTGCCAGCAGTCTTGGACAGTTCTATGGCTACACCTTC; J gene: TRBJ1-2; V gene: TRBV25-1; clone size: NA; D gene: NA
CDR3 protein: CAWTGGYLYNSPLHF; CDR3 DNA: TGTGCCTGGACAGGGGGCTACCTCTATAATTCACCCCTCCACTTT; J gene: TRBJ1-6; V gene: TRBV30; clone size: few; D gene: TRBD1
CDR3 protein: CASNRAANEKLFF; CDR3 DNA: TGTGCCAGCAACAGGGCGGCTAATGAAAAACTGTTTTTT; J gene: TRBJ1-4; V gene: TRBV9; clone size: few; D gene: NA
CDR3 protein: CASSRQNHQETQYF; CDR3 DNA: TGTGCCAGCAGTCGACAGAACCACCAAGAGACCCAGTACTTC; J gene: TRBJ2-5; V gene: TRBV6-5; clone size: NA; D gene: NA
CDR3 protein: CASSQDRLRGSRYEQYF; CDR3 DNA: TGCGCCAGCAGCCAAGATCGATTACGGGGGTCACGCTACGAGCAGTACTTC; J gene: TRBJ2-7; V gene: TRBV4-3; clone size: NA; D gene: NA
CDR3 protein: CAISDYTQKNGARLSYNEQFF; CDR3 DNA: TGTGCCATCAGTGATTATACACAGAAGAACGGGGCAAGACTCTCCTACAATGAGCAGTTCTTC; J gene: TRBJ2-1; V gene: TRBV10-3; clone size: few; D gene: NA
CDR3 protein: CARSPGLAGALSEQFF; CDR3 DNA: TGTGCCCGCAGCCCGGGACTAGCGGGGGCTCTATCGGAGCAGTTCTTC; J gene: TRBJ2-1; V gene: TRBV13; clone size: NA; D gene: TRBD2
CDR3 protein: CASSLQAGFGTDTQYF; CDR3 DNA: TGTGCCAGCAGCCTCCAAGCGGGGTTCGGCACAGATACGCAGTATTTT; J gene: TRBJ2-3; V gene: TRBV7-2; clone size: many; D gene: TRBD2
CDR3 protein: CASRSTGSYEQYF; CDR3 DNA: TGTGCCAGCAGGTCCACAGGTTCCTACGAGCAGTACTTC; J gene: TRBJ2-7; V gene: TRBV6-5; clone size: NA; D gene: NA
CDR3 protein: CASSPPGSAGAHTGELFF; CDR3 DNA: TGTGCCAGCAGCCCTCCGGGGTCGGCGGGGGCCCACACCGGGGAGCTGTTTTTT; J gene: TRBJ2-2; V gene: TRBV11-2; clone size: few; D gene: NA
CDR3 protein: CASSLGLSNQPQHF; CDR3 DNA: TGTGCCAGCAGTTTAGGTTTGAGCAATCAGCCCCAGCATTTT; J gene: TRBJ1-5; V gene: TRBV2; clone size: few; D gene: NA
CDR3 protein: CASSRDRPNSPLHF; CDR3 DNA: TGTGCCAGCAGCCGGGACAGACCAAATTCACCCCTCCACTTT; J gene: TRBJ1-6; V gene: TRBV21-1; clone size: NA; D gene: NA
CDR3 protein: CASSQVTGQYSPLHF; CDR3 DNA: TGCGCCAGCAGCCAAGTGACGGGACAGTATTCACCCCTCCACTTT; J gene: TRBJ1-6; V gene: TRBV4-1; clone size: NA; D gene: TRBD1
CDR3 protein: CASSRAGTGLHEQYF; CDR3 DNA: TGCGCCAGCAGCAGAGCCGGGACAGGGCTCCACGAGCAGTACTTC; J gene: TRBJ2-7; V gene: TRBV5-1; clone size: NA; D gene: TRBD1
CDR3 protein: CSVARALDTEAFF; CDR3 DNA: TGCAGCGTGGCCAGGGCCCTGGACACTGAAGCTTTCTTT; J gene: TRBJ1-1; V gene: TRBV29-1; clone size: NA; D gene: NA
CDR3 protein: CATSLAGRNTGELFF; CDR3 DNA: TGTGCCACCAGCCTAGCGGGGAGGAACACCGGGGAGCTGTTTTTT; J gene: TRBJ2-2; V gene: TRBV15; clone size: NA; D gene: TRBD2
CDR3 protein: CASSLNRGTNTGELFF; CDR3 DNA: TGTGCCAGCAGCCTCAACCGGGGTACGAACACCGGGGAGCTGTTTTTT; J gene: TRBJ2-2; V gene: TRBV7-9; clone size: NA; D gene: NA